A single sample gave rise to the 6 T cell receptor beta chains below, sequenced in a study of T cell repertoires in cytomegalovirus infection. Each CDR3 protein is one row after TCRdb ran MiXCR on the reads. The data contain about 150,000 distinct CDR3 sequences, 20% to 25% of them singletons. Sequencing input: PBMCs. All receptors derive from a human donor in good health (CMV status not recorded). Some clones in this sample may be carry-over from other donors' samples.

A word on this clonotype: This could be a read error, since a much larger clone is one nucleotide away. Because it lacks the conserved phenylalanine or tryptophan at the end, this CDR3 is likely a read error. The chain recombines TRBV3-1 with TRBJ2-3, with a tentative D call TRBD2 (6 bases). The V gene lost 0 bases and the J gene lost 11 bases, with 12 bases spanning the gap. The CDR3 has 13 residues. Germline assignment: CDR1 LGHDT and CDR2 YNNKEL (reference sequence). The CDR3 reads CASSQDPRAGQYS. For the CDR3, the DNA is TGTGCCAGCAGCCAAGATCCTCGAGCGGGGCAGTATTCT.

This clonotype was detected only a few times. The chain couples TRBV7-4 to TRBJ1-1; TRBD1 might be the D (6 bases). Trimming cost V 5 bases and J 1 base, with 14 bases left between them. The CDR3 sequence is 15 residues long. CDR1 is SGHVT and CDR2 is SQSDAQ in the germline V gene. In nucleotides, the CDR3 is TGTGCCAGCAGCCCAGCGGGACACACGAACACTGAAGCTTTCTTT. It translates to CASSPAGHTNTEAFF.

In its sample, this clonotype was seen many times. The chain uses TRBV6-6 and TRBJ2-3; 9 positions match TRBD2. After removal of 8 bases from V and 2 bases from J, the junction contained 5 bases not matched to a gene. This CDR3 has 14 residues. Germline V CDR1 and CDR2: MNHNY, SVGAGI (reference sequence). This CDR3 is CASGPSGATDTQYF. Here the CDR3 DNA reads TGTGCCAGCGGCCCTAGCGGGGCCACAGATACGCAGTATTTT.

CDR3 protein: CASSQGGGRAFF. In DNA form, the CDR3 reads TGTGCCAGCAGCCAAGGGGGGGGCAGGGCTTTCTTT. This chain links TRBV7-2 with TRBJ1-1; D is perhaps TRBD1 (6 bases). The V end lost 5 bases, the J end lost 11 bases, and 15 bases lay between the germline ends. The CDR3 is made up of 12 amino acids. Germline V CDR1 and CDR2: SGHTA, FQGNSA.

This sequence joins TRBV5-4 and TRBJ1-2; D call uncertain. The germline V gene has CDR1 SGHNT and CDR2 YYREEE (reference sequence). The CDR3 length is 13 residues. V lost 0 bases and J 4 bases, leaving 7 bases between the germline ends. The CDR3 sequence: CASSLDGPYGYTF. CDR3 DNA: TGTGCCAGCAGCTTGGATGGACCCTATGGCTACACCTTC. The full variable domain, rest sourced from reference TRBV5-4 and TRBJ1-2, is ETGVTQSPTHLIKTRGQQVTLRCSSQSGHNTVSWYQQALGQGPQFIFQYYREEENGRGNFPPRFSGLQFPNYSSELNVNALELDDSALYLCASSLDGPYGYTFGSGTRLTVV.

This chain connects TRBV28 to TRBJ1-1; the D is unclear. V lost 5 bases, J lost 8 bases, and 12 bases lay in between. This CDR3 is 12 amino acids long. CDR1 and CDR2 from the germline V gene are MDHEN and SYDVKM. The CDR3 nucleotides read TGTGCCAGCAGTCTAGAAAATTTCGAAGCTTTCTTT. This gives the protein CASSLENFEAFF.